This is a list of T cell receptor beta chains from one sample in a study of vaccination and CD4 T cells after COVID-19. Each CDR3 protein is one row after TCRdb ran MiXCR on the PCR reads. The data contain 25,000 to 30,000 distinct CDR3 sequences, roughly 50% of them seen just once; the ten biggest clones take up 5.8%. The sample consisted of CD4+ T cells from blood, taken about 7 months after SARS-CoV-2 vaccination. The receptors were sampled from a human donor who had recovered from COVID-19. Each CDR3 is given with its conserved first and last residue. Fields, in order: D gene, J gene, clone size, V gene, CDR3 length, CDR3 DNA, CDR3 protein. The D gene is left open where the match is weak. Size is stated for part of the rows, as once, few or many counts, or as a class when the clone is expanded.

TRBD2 | TRBJ2-2 | NA | TRBV27 | 15 | TGTGCCAGCAGTTTAAGCGGGATGAACACCGGGGAGCTGTTTTTT | CASSLSGMNTGELFF
NA | TRBJ1-2 | NA | TRBV6-1 | 15 | TGTGCCAGCAGTGATGCCGCCATGGGGGACTATGGCTACACCTTC | CASSDAAMGDYGYTF
NA | TRBJ2-7 | NA | TRBV28 | 15 | TGTGCCAGCAACCCAATCACAGGGAGCTACTCCGAGCAGTACTTC | CASNPITGSYSEQYF
TRBD2 | TRBJ2-3 | NA | TRBV27 | 15 | TGTGCCAGCAGTTTAGGCGGGAGGATCACAGATACGCAGTATTTT | CASSLGGRITDTQYF
NA | TRBJ2-7 | NA | TRBV4-1 | 16 | TGCGCCAGCAGCCAAGAGGTAGGGTATAGGTCCTACGAGCAGTACTTC | CASSQEVGYRSYEQYF
NA | TRBJ1-1 | NA | TRBV19 | 13 | TGTGCCAGTAGTTCGACAGGGAACACTGAAGCTTTCTTT | CASSSTGNTEAFF
TRBD1 | TRBJ1-5 | NA | TRBV5-1 | 14 | TGCGCCAGCAGCTTGGGGACAGGGGGCCAGCCCCAGCATTTT | CASSLGTGGQPQHF
NA | TRBJ1-1 | NA | TRBV21-1 | 15 | TGTGCCGGCAGCAAAGGTTTGGGGGGAGGAACTGAAGCTTTCTTT | CAGSKGLGGGTEAFF
NA | TRBJ2-6 | NA | TRBV7-2 | 16 | TGTGCCAGCAGCCAAGATGGGGCGCAAGGGGCCAACGTCCTGACTTTC | CASSQDGAQGANVLTF
TRBD2 | TRBJ2-7 | few | TRBV7-6 | 14 | TGTGCCAGCACCCTCAGGGAGGGGAGTTACGAGCAGTACTTC | CASTLREGSYEQYF
NA | TRBJ2-7 | few | TRBV6-1 | 13 | TGTGCCACTAGCCAGGGGAGTCTCCACGAGCAGTACTTC | CATSQGSLHEQYF
NA | TRBJ2-2 | NA | TRBV7-9 | 14 | TGTGCCAGCAGCTTAAGCAGGGACACCGGGGAGCTGTTTTTT | CASSLSRDTGELFF
TRBD1 | TRBJ1-6 | NA | TRBV19 | 17 | TGTGCCAGTAGCCCCAGGGCTCCGGGACAGAAGAATTCACCCCTCCACTTT | CASSPRAPGQKNSPLHF
NA | TRBJ2-1 | NA | TRBV11-2 | 14 | TGTGCCAGCAGCTTAGAAGCTAGCTACAATGAGCAGTTCTTC | CASSLEASYNEQFF
NA | TRBJ1-1 | few | TRBV6-5 | 13 | TGTGCCAGCAGTTACGCAGGGCGAGGTGGTGCTTTCTTT | CASSYAGRGGAFF
NA | TRBJ1-5 | NA | TRBV7-9 | 16 | TGTGCCAGCAGCTTAGCCTCGGGACGGCTAAATCAGCCCCAGCATTTT | CASSLASGRLNQPQHF
NA | TRBJ1-1 | NA | TRBV18 | 12 | TGTGCCAGCTCACCCAGACCGATTGAAGCTTTCTTT | CASSPRPIEAFF
NA | TRBJ1-5 | NA | TRBV27 | 11 | TGTGCCAGCGGTCTAAATCAGCCCCAGCATTTT | CASGLNQPQHF
NA | TRBJ2-1 | NA | TRBV7-9 | 15 | TGTGCCAGCAGCCAAGAGGGGAGCTCCTACAATGAGCAGTTCTTC | CASSQEGSSYNEQFF
NA | TRBJ1-6 | NA | TRBV5-4 | 16 | TGTGCCAGCAGCTTGCAACCGACAGGAGGGAATTCACCCCTCCACTTT | CASSLQPTGGNSPLHF
TRBD2 | TRBJ2-7 | NA | TRBV11-1 | 14 | TGTGCCAGCAGCTCGGGAGCGGGGGCCTACGAGCAGTACTTC | CASSSGAGAYEQYF
TRBD2 | TRBJ2-2 | few | TRBV7-6 | 14 | TGTGCCAGCAGCCTAGGGACTAGCGGCGGGGAGCTGTTTTTT | CASSLGTSGGELFF
TRBD1 | TRBJ1-5 | few | TRBV20-1 | 16 | TGCAGTGCTCTAACGGGACAGGGAATTCGCAATCAGCCCCAGCATTTT | CSALTGQGIRNQPQHF
NA | TRBJ2-1 | few | TRBV6-1 | 15 | TGTGCCAGCAGTCCAGCGGAGAGCTCCTACAATGAGCAGTTCTTC | CASSPAESSYNEQFF
NA | TRBJ2-7 | NA | TRBV28 | 13 | TGTGCCACCATTTCGGGAGTTTCCTACGAGCAGTACTTC | CATISGVSYEQYF
NA | TRBJ1-1 | few | TRBV7-6 | 14 | TGTGCCAGCAGCCCCCGGGCCTGGAGCACTGAAGCTTTCTTT | CASSPRAWSTEAFF
TRBD2 | TRBJ2-1 | NA | TRBV27 | 15 | TGTGCCAGCAGTTTATCGAACGGGAGGTACAATGAGCAGTTCTTC | CASSLSNGRYNEQFF
NA | TRBJ2-6 | NA | TRBV2 | 14 | TGTGCCAGCAGTTACACCGCGGGGGCCAACGTCCTGACTTTC | CASSYTAGANVLTF
TRBD1 | TRBJ1-1 | once | TRBV28 | 16 | TGTGCCAGCAGTTTATGGGGACAGGGGGCAAGCCTTGAAGCTTTCTTT | CASSLWGQGASLEAFF
NA | TRBJ1-5 | NA | TRBV27 | 11 | TGTGCCAGCGGGGGGTCTCAGCCCCAGCATTTT | CASGGSQPQHF
TRBD1 | TRBJ2-3 | NA | TRBV20-1 | 15 | TGCAGTGCTAGACCCGGGACAGGATTCACAGATACGCAGTATTTT | CSARPGTGFTDTQYF
NA | TRBJ2-7 | NA | TRBV7-8 | 11 | TGTGCCAGCAGCCTTGCGAGGGAGCAGTACTTC | CASSLAREQYF
NA | TRBJ2-1 | NA | TRBV7-2 | 11 | TGTGCCAGCAGCGGACATGATGAGCAGTTCTTC | CASSGHDEQFF
TRBD1 | TRBJ2-7 | NA | TRBV6-6 | 14 | TGTGCCAGCAGTGTGGGACAGGGATCCTACGAGCAGTACTTC | CASSVGQGSYEQYF
NA | TRBJ1-1 | NA | TRBV28 | 12 | TGTGCCAGCTCAATTGGGTCCCCAGAAGCTTTCTTT | CASSIGSPEAFF
NA | TRBJ1-1 | NA | TRBV27 | 15 | TGTGCCAGCAGTCCAAGTGTCAGGGTGAACACTGAAGCTTTCTTT | CASSPSVRVNTEAFF
TRBD2 | TRBJ2-1 | NA | TRBV6-5 | 16 | TGTGCCAGCAGTTACTCCCTAGCGGGAGCTTACAATGAGCAGTTCTTC | CASSYSLAGAYNEQFF
NA | TRBJ1-2 | NA | TRBV7-2 | 11 | TGTGCCAGCAGCTACGGCGATGGCTACACCTTC | CASSYGDGYTF
NA | TRBJ1-2 | NA | TRBV28 | 13 | TGTGCCAGCAGTTTGGCCTCTAACTATGGCTACACCTTC | CASSLASNYGYTF
TRBD1 | TRBJ1-2 | NA | TRBV7-9 | 13 | TGTGCCAGCAGCTTTCGGGACAGCGGTGGCTACACCTTC | CASSFRDSGGYTF
NA | TRBJ2-1 | NA | TRBV7-9 | 15 | TGTGCCAGCAGACCCGGAGACCACTCCTACAATGAGCAGTTCTTC | CASRPGDHSYNEQFF
NA | TRBJ2-3 | few | TRBV7-9 | 14 | TGTGCCAGCAGCTCCGGGAACCCGCCAGATACGCAGTATTTT | CASSSGNPPDTQYF
TRBD2 | TRBJ2-5 | NA | TRBV5-4 | 15 | TGTGCCAGCAGCAGATGGGCTAGCGGAGAAGAGACCCAGTACTTC | CASSRWASGEETQYF
NA | TRBJ1-5 | few | TRBV28 | 12 | TGTGCCAGCAGGTTACAGGATCAGCCCCAGCATTTT | CASRLQDQPQHF
NA | TRBJ2-1 | few | TRBV20-1 | 14 | TGCAGTGCTAGAGAGCACTCTATTGTGAATGAGCAGTTCTTC | CSAREHSIVNEQFF
NA | TRBJ1-1 | NA | TRBV6-1 | 15 | TGTGCCAGCAGTGAAGCCCATGGAGAGGGGAGAATTGCTTTCTTT | CASSEAHGEGRIAFF